These 3 T cell receptor beta chains share one sample of origin, sequenced in a study of human T cells and chemical hapten exposure. TCRdb redid the calling of the RACE reads with MiXCR, one entry per CDR3 protein. The sample lists some 46,000 distinct CDR3 sequences; 4.3% were seen once. Indicated time point: healthy volunteer bleed at 2 weeks. Extraction yielded total RNA from whole blood (unfractionated). The sequenced sample consisted of whole blood. The origin of the receptors is a female donor in good health. Some clones in this sample may be carry-over from other donors' samples.

This clonotype was counted at least ten times. The chain carries TRBV3-1 and TRBJ2-7; TRBD1 agrees at 7 bases. Germline V gene data show CDR1 as LGHDT and CDR2 as YNNKEL (reference sequence). Trimming took 10 bases from V and 7 from J; bases not matched to a gene: 7. This CDR3 has 11 amino acids. The CDR3 DNA is TGTGCCACCAGGGGGACGGGGGAGCAGTACTTC. Protein product: CATRGTGEQYF.

In this sample, this clonotype turned up many times. The V call is TRBV7-2, the J call TRBJ2-3, with no clear D. This CDR3 comprises 12 residues. Trimming pared 4 bases from V and 2 bases from J, leaving 4 bases between. Germline lookup yields CDR1 SGHTA and CDR2 FQGNSA. The chain's CDR3 is CASSSYTDTQYF. The CDR3 nucleotides are TGTGCCAGCAGCTCCTACACAGATACGCAGTATTTT.

This clonotype was counted at least ten times. The chain employs TRBV6-2 or TRBV6-3 and TRBJ2-3; D uncertain. The germline V and J ends were trimmed by 7 bases and 0 bases, with 8 bases remaining between them. CDR3 length equals 13 residues. Germline V lookup: CDR1 MNHEY, CDR2 SVGEGT. The DNA of the CDR3 is TGTGCCAGCACCCCGGACAGCACAGATACGCAGTATTTT. This translates into CASTPDSTDTQYF.